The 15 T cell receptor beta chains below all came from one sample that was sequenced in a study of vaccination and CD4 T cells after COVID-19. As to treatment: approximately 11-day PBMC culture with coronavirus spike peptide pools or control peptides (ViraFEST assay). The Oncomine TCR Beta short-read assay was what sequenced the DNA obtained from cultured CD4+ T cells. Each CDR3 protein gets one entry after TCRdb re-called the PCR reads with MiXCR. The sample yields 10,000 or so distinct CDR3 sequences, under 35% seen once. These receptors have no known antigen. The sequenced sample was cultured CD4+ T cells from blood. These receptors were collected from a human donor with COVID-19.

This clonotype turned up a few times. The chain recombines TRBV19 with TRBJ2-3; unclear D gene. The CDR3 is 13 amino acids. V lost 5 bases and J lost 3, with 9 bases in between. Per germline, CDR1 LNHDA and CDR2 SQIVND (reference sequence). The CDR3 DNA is TGTGCCAGTAGTCTTAGGCGGACAGATACGCAGTATTTT. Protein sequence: CASSLRRTDTQYF.

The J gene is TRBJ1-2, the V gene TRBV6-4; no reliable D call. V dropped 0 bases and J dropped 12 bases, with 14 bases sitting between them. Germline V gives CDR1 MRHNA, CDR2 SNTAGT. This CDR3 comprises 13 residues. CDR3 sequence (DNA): TGTGCCAGCAGTGACTCGGGTCAAGGGAAACACACCTTC. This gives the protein CASSDSGQGKHTF.

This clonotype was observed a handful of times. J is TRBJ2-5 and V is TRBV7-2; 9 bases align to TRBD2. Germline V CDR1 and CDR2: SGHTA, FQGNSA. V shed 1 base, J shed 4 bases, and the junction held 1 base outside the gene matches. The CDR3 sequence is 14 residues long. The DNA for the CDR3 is TGTGCCAGCAGCTTAGGCGGGGGGGGAGAGACCCAGTACTTC. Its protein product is CASSLGGGGETQYF. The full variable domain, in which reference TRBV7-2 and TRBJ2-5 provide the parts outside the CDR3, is GAGVSQSPSNKVTEKGKDVELRCDPISGHTALYWYRQSLGQGLEFLIYFQGNSAPDKSGLPSDRFSAERTGGSVSTLTIQRTQQEDSAVYLCASSLGGGGETQYFGPGTRLLVL.

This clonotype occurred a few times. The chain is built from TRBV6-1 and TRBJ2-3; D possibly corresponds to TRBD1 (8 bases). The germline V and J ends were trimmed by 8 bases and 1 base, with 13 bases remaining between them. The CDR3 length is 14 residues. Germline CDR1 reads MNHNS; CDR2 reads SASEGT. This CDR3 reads CASGEGQGTDTQYF. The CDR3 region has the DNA TGTGCCAGCGGGGAGGGACAGGGCACAGATACGCAGTATTTT.

Here the CDR3 reads CASSFQGGTEAFF. CDR3 coding DNA: TGTGCCAGCAGCTTCCAGGGGGGCACTGAAGCTTTCTTT. The rearrangement links TRBV7-2 to TRBJ1-1; 7 bases match TRBD1. This CDR3 spans 13 amino acids. The germline V gene has CDR1 SGHTA and CDR2 FQGNSA. The V gene end was trimmed by 3 bases and the J gene end by 4 bases; junction bases not matched to a gene: 2.

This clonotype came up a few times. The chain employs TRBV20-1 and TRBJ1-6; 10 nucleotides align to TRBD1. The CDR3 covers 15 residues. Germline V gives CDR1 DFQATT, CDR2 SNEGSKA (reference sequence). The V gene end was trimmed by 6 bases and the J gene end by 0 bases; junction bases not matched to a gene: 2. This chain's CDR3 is CSAGQGSSYNSPLHF. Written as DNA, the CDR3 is TGCAGTGCGGGACAGGGGAGCTCCTATAATTCACCCCTCCACTTT.

The CDR3 DNA reads as TGTGCCAGCAGCTTACCCCCTGCGGCAGGGACGAACATTCAGTACTTC. Its translation: CASSLPPAAGTNIQYF. The chain couples TRBV5-4 to TRBJ2-4, with D perhaps being TRBD1 or TRBD2 (5 bases each). The V end was cut by 2 bases, the J end by 7 bases, with 19 bases between. The germline V gene has CDR1 SGHNT and CDR2 YYREEE (reference sequence). CDR3 size: 16 residues.

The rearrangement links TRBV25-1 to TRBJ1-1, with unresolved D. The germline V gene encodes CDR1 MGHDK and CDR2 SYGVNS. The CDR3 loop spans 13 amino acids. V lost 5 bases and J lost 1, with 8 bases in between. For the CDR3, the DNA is TGTGCCAGCAGTAAGGCACCGAACACTGAAGCTTTCTTT. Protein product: CASSKAPNTEAFF. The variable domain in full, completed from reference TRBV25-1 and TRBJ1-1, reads EADIYQTPRYLVIGTGKKITLECSQTMGHDKMYWYQQDPGMELHLIHYSYGVNSTEKGDLSSESTVSRIRTEHFPLTLESARPSHTSQYLCASSKAPNTEAFFGQGTRLTVV.

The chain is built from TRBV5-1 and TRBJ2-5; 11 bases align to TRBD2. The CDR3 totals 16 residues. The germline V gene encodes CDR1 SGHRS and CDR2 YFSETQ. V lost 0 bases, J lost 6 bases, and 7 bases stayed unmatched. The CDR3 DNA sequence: TGCGCCAGCAGCTTGGCACTAGCGGGGGAAGGAAAGACCCAGTACTTC. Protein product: CASSLALAGEGKTQYF.

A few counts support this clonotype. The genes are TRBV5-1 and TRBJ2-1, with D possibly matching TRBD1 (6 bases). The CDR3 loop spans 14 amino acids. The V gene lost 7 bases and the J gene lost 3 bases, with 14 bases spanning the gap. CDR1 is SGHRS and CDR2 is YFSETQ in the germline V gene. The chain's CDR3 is CASAVGTSYNEQFF. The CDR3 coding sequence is TGCGCCAGCGCGGTTGGGACAAGCTACAATGAGCAGTTCTTC.

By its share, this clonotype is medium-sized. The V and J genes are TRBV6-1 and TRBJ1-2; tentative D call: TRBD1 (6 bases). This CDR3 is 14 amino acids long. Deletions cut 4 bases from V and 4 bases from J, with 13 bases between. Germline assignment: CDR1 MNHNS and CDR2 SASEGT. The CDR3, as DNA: TGTGCCAGCAGTGCCCTCAGGGGAAGCTATGGCTACACCTTC. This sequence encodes CASSALRGSYGYTF.

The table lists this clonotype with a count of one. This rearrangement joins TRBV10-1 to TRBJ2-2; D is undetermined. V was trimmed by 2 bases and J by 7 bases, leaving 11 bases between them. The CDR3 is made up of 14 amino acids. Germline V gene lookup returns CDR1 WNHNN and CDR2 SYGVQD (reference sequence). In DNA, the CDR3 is TGCGCCAGCAGTGAGGACCCGGGTAACGGGGAGCTGTTTTTT. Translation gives CASSEDPGNGELFF.

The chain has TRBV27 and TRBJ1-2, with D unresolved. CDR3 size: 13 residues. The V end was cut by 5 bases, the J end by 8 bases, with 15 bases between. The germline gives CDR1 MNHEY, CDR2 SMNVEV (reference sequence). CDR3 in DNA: TGTGCCAGCAGTGGGGATTCCTTCGCGGGCTACACCTTC. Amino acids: CASSGDSFAGYTF.

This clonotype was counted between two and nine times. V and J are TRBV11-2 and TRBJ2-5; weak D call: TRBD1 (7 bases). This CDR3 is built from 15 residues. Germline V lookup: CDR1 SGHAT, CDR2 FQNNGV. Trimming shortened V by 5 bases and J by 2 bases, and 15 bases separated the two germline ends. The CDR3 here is CASSPQGGDQETQYF. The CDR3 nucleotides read TGTGCCAGCAGCCCCCAGGGGGGTGATCAAGAGACCCAGTACTTC.

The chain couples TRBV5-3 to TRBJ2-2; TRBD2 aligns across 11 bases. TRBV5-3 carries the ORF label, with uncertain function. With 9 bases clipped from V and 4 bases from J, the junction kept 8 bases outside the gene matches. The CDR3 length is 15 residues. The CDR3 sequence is CATYRSGGATGELFF. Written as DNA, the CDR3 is TGTGCCACCTACCGTAGCGGGGGGGCCACCGGGGAGCTGTTTTTT.